The rows below give T cell receptor beta chains drawn from one sample of a study of cytomegalovirus exposure and HLA in healthy donors. Clones were sequenced by immunoSEQ multiplex PCR, and TCRdb holds only the in-frame ones, with some missing. The sample holds about 170,000 clones, around 86% seen once. The sample was PBMCs. The receptors were sampled from a male donor in good health and CMV-seronegative. The CDR3 runs from the conserved cysteine through the conserved F or W. A D gene is named only where the DNA matches it firmly. Where a row states a size, it is once, few, many or the class of an expanded clone; other rows omit it.

J gene: TRBJ2-3; D gene: NA; V gene: TRBV2; clone size: NA; CDR3 DNA: TGTGCCAGCAGTCCCAGGGGAATTGTAGATACGCAGTATTTT; CDR3 protein: CASSPRGIVDTQYF
J gene: TRBJ2-2; D gene: TRBD2; V gene: TRBV7-9; clone size: NA; CDR3 DNA: TGTGCCAGCAGCTTAAGGACTAGCCGTCCCGGGGAGCTGTTTTTT; CDR3 protein: CASSLRTSRPGELFF
J gene: TRBJ1-4; D gene: NA; V gene: TRBV14; clone size: NA; CDR3 DNA: TGTGCCAGCAGTCGCGGCCTCATCGAAAAACTGTTTTTT; CDR3 protein: CASSRGLIEKLFF
J gene: TRBJ2-7; D gene: NA; V gene: TRBV30; clone size: few; CDR3 DNA: TGTGCCTGGAGTCCCCTCGGGGGACCCTACGAGCAGTACTTC; CDR3 protein: CAWSPLGGPYEQYF
J gene: TRBJ1-6; D gene: TRBD1; V gene: TRBV9; clone size: few; CDR3 DNA: TGTGCCAGCAGCGGGACAGGCGGGACACCCCTCCACTTT; CDR3 protein: CASSGTGGTPLHF
J gene: TRBJ1-2; D gene: TRBD1; V gene: TRBV5-1; clone size: NA; CDR3 DNA: TGCGCCAGCAGCTTGGCCGGGACAGGGGACTATGGCTACACCTTC; CDR3 protein: CASSLAGTGDYGYTF
J gene: TRBJ1-6; D gene: NA; V gene: TRBV10-2; clone size: NA; CDR3 DNA: TGCGCCAGCAGTGAGAAGGGACGGGGGATCTATTCACCCCTCCACTTT; CDR3 protein: CASSEKGRGIYSPLHF
J gene: TRBJ1-1; D gene: TRBD1; V gene: TRBV2; clone size: once; CDR3 DNA: TGTGCCAGCAGCATGACAGGGGCGAACACTGAAGCTTTCTTT; CDR3 protein: CASSMTGANTEAFF
J gene: TRBJ1-4; D gene: NA; V gene: TRBV5-5; clone size: NA; CDR3 DNA: TGTGCCAGTTCAGGGAGGGACATAAATGAAAAACTGTTTTTT; CDR3 protein: CASSGRDINEKLFF
J gene: TRBJ2-1; D gene: TRBD1; V gene: TRBV19; clone size: few; CDR3 DNA: TGTGCCAGTAGCCCGGGACAGGGTATCTACAATGAGCAGTTCTTC; CDR3 protein: CASSPGQGIYNEQFF
J gene: TRBJ1-1; D gene: NA; V gene: TRBV6-5; clone size: NA; CDR3 DNA: TGTGCCAGCAGTTACTCGCGATTATTAGACACTGAAGCTTTCTTT; CDR3 protein: CASSYSRLLDTEAFF
J gene: TRBJ1-4; D gene: TRBD1; V gene: TRBV7-9; clone size: NA; CDR3 DNA: TGTGCCAGCAGCTTAGGACAGGGTAACGAAAAACTGTTTTTT; CDR3 protein: CASSLGQGNEKLFF
J gene: TRBJ1-4; D gene: NA; V gene: TRBV7-9; clone size: NA; CDR3 DNA: TGTGCCAGCAGCTCCGAGGGAGCAACTAATGAAAAACTGTTTTTT; CDR3 protein: CASSSEGATNEKLFF
J gene: TRBJ1-1; D gene: TRBD1; V gene: TRBV14; clone size: NA; CDR3 DNA: TGTGCCAGCAGCCAATGGACAGGGATGAACACTGAAGCTTTCTTT; CDR3 protein: CASSQWTGMNTEAFF
J gene: TRBJ2-3; D gene: TRBD2; V gene: TRBV7-9; clone size: NA; CDR3 DNA: TGTGCCAGCAGCCATCTACTAGCGGGGGGCACAGATACGCAGTATTTT; CDR3 protein: CASSHLLAGGTDTQYF
J gene: TRBJ2-7; D gene: NA; V gene: TRBV7-9; clone size: NA; CDR3 DNA: TGTGCCAGCAGCTTCTGGTCAGGCCTCGTTTCCGAGCAGTACTTC; CDR3 protein: CASSFWSGLVSEQYF
J gene: TRBJ1-2; D gene: NA; V gene: TRBV5-8; clone size: NA; CDR3 DNA: TGTGCCAGCAGCTTGGAGCGGCGAGCTGGCCGCACCTTC; CDR3 protein: CASSLERRAGRTF
J gene: TRBJ1-2; D gene: TRBD1; V gene: TRBV18; clone size: few; CDR3 DNA: TGTGCCAGCTCAAAGACAGGGGGGTATGGCTACACCTTC; CDR3 protein: CASSKTGGYGYTF
J gene: TRBJ2-3; D gene: TRBD2; V gene: TRBV29-1; clone size: NA; CDR3 DNA: TGCAGCGTTCGGGCTAGCGGGGGTAGAGATACGCAGTATTTT; CDR3 protein: CSVRASGGRDTQYF
J gene: TRBJ2-7; D gene: NA; V gene: TRBV19; clone size: NA; CDR3 DNA: TGTGCCAGTAGTCCAAGGGGGACGGTAACCTACGAGCAGTACTTC; CDR3 protein: CASSPRGTVTYEQYF
J gene: TRBJ1-4; D gene: NA; V gene: TRBV27; clone size: NA; CDR3 DNA: TGTGCCAGCAGAACAGACGGTGGCAGAACTAATGAAAAACTGTTTTTT; CDR3 protein: CASRTDGGRTNEKLFF
J gene: TRBJ1-6; D gene: NA; V gene: TRBV5-1; clone size: NA; CDR3 DNA: TGCGCCAGCAGCCTACAAGGGGGAAGCTCCTATAATTCACCCCTCCACTTT; CDR3 protein: CASSLQGGSSYNSPLHF
J gene: TRBJ2-1; D gene: TRBD1; V gene: TRBV2; clone size: few; CDR3 DNA: TGTGCCAGCAGGGAACCTCAGGGGGATGATGAGCAGTTCTTC; CDR3 protein: CASREPQGDDEQFF
J gene: TRBJ2-5; D gene: NA; V gene: TRBV11-2; clone size: NA; CDR3 DNA: TGTGCCAGCAGCCCGCGGGCCCGGGAGACCCAGTACTTC; CDR3 protein: CASSPRARETQYF
J gene: TRBJ2-7; D gene: NA; V gene: TRBV28; clone size: once; CDR3 DNA: TGTGCCAGCAGTTCCCCCCCCTTGGAGGAGCAGTACTTC; CDR3 protein: CASSSPPLEEQYF
J gene: TRBJ1-3; D gene: NA; V gene: TRBV30; clone size: NA; CDR3 DNA: TGTGCCTGGACATCTGGAAACACCATATATTTT; CDR3 protein: CAWTSGNTIYF
J gene: TRBJ1-2; D gene: TRBD1; V gene: TRBV25-1; clone size: NA; CDR3 DNA: TGTGCCAGCAGTGACGACAGGGTGGAAGGCTACACCTTC; CDR3 protein: CASSDDRVEGYTF
J gene: TRBJ2-3; D gene: NA; V gene: TRBV6-5; clone size: NA; CDR3 DNA: TGTGCCAGCAGACGACTTCCTCGCACAGATACGCAGTATTTT; CDR3 protein: CASRRLPRTDTQYF
J gene: TRBJ1-5; D gene: TRBD1; V gene: TRBV6-5; clone size: NA; CDR3 DNA: TGTGCCAGCAGTTACTCGGGGACAGGGAATCAGCCCCAGCATTTT; CDR3 protein: CASSYSGTGNQPQHF
J gene: TRBJ2-6; D gene: TRBD1; V gene: TRBV5-1; clone size: few; CDR3 DNA: TGCGCCAGCAGCTTGGGAACAGGGGTTGCCAACGTCCTGACTTTC; CDR3 protein: CASSLGTGVANVLTF
J gene: TRBJ2-1; D gene: TRBD2; V gene: TRBV29-1; clone size: NA; CDR3 DNA: TGCAGCGTTGAGAGGACTAGCGGGGGATTTGTTGAGCAGTTCTTC; CDR3 protein: CSVERTSGGFVEQFF
J gene: TRBJ1-2; D gene: NA; V gene: TRBV6-6; clone size: NA; CDR3 DNA: TGTGCCAGCAGACCCCCCGACAGTAACTATGGCTACACCTTC; CDR3 protein: CASRPPDSNYGYTF
J gene: TRBJ2-3; D gene: TRBD2; V gene: TRBV19; clone size: NA; CDR3 DNA: TGTGCCAGTAGTATCGCTATGCGCGGGGGTGACAAAAGCACAGATACGCAGTATTTT; CDR3 protein: CASSIAMRGGDKSTDTQYF
J gene: TRBJ1-5; D gene: NA; V gene: TRBV19; clone size: NA; CDR3 DNA: TGTGCCAGTAGTATTAAGGGGTTTAGGGCAGCGACTAGACTGAATCAGCCCCAGCATTTT; CDR3 protein: CASSIKGFRAATRLNQPQHF
J gene: TRBJ1-2; D gene: NA; V gene: TRBV9; clone size: NA; CDR3 DNA: TGTGCCAGCAGCGCCCTCTCGGAACAGGAGAAGGGCTACACCTTC; CDR3 protein: CASSALSEQEKGYTF
J gene: TRBJ1-5; D gene: NA; V gene: TRBV6-5; clone size: NA; CDR3 DNA: TGTGCCAGCAGCCCACAAGTACAGGAAAATCAGCCCCAGCATTTT; CDR3 protein: CASSPQVQENQPQHF
J gene: TRBJ2-3; D gene: NA; V gene: TRBV30; clone size: NA; CDR3 DNA: TGTGCCTGGGAGGGCTTTAGAACAGATACGCAGTATTTT; CDR3 protein: CAWEGFRTDTQYF
J gene: TRBJ2-7; D gene: TRBD1; V gene: TRBV5-1; clone size: NA; CDR3 DNA: TGCGCCAGCAGCTTGGAGGGACAGTCCTACGAGCAGTACTTC; CDR3 protein: CASSLEGQSYEQYF
J gene: TRBJ1-5; D gene: NA; V gene: TRBV18; clone size: NA; CDR3 DNA: TGTGCCAGCTCACCGGCAGATCAGCCCCAGCATTTT; CDR3 protein: CASSPADQPQHF
J gene: TRBJ2-7; D gene: TRBD1; V gene: TRBV7-9; clone size: NA; CDR3 DNA: TGTGCCAGCAGCTCAGAAGGACAGGCCGCCTACGAGCAGTACTTC; CDR3 protein: CASSSEGQAAYEQYF
J gene: TRBJ2-5; D gene: NA; V gene: TRBV5-1; clone size: NA; CDR3 DNA: TGCGCCAGCAGCTTGAGGAGGGGGAGGGCCGAAGAGACCCAGTACTTC; CDR3 protein: CASSLRRGRAEETQYF
J gene: TRBJ1-5; D gene: TRBD1; V gene: TRBV6-1; clone size: NA; CDR3 DNA: TGTGCCAGCAGTGAAGCCCAGGGGGCGTATAGCAATCAGCCCCAGCATTTT; CDR3 protein: CASSEAQGAYSNQPQHF
J gene: TRBJ2-2; D gene: NA; V gene: TRBV4-3; clone size: NA; CDR3 DNA: TGCGCCAGCAGCCAAGCGGGGGTAGTATCCGGGGAGCTGTTTTTT; CDR3 protein: CASSQAGVVSGELFF
J gene: TRBJ2-5; D gene: TRBD1; V gene: TRBV10-2; clone size: once; CDR3 DNA: TGCGCCAGCAGGTCCACCGACAGGGGGCGTTTGGAGACCCAGTACTTC; CDR3 protein: CASRSTDRGRLETQYF
J gene: TRBJ1-1; D gene: NA; V gene: TRBV19; clone size: few; CDR3 DNA: TGTGCCAGTAGTATTCCGCACGTTCGTTCTGGAGAAGTGGCCACTGAAGCTTTCTTT; CDR3 protein: CASSIPHVRSGEVATEAFF
J gene: TRBJ2-3; D gene: NA; V gene: TRBV7-8; clone size: NA; CDR3 DNA: TGTGCCAGCAGCGCAGGTTCAGTGGCAGATACGCAGTATTTT; CDR3 protein: CASSAGSVADTQYF
J gene: TRBJ2-1; D gene: TRBD2; V gene: TRBV9; clone size: NA; CDR3 DNA: TGTGCCAGCAGCGAGGCCCCGGGGCTAGCGGGGGGCAATGAGCAGTTCTTC; CDR3 protein: CASSEAPGLAGGNEQFF
J gene: TRBJ1-5; D gene: NA; V gene: TRBV6-5; clone size: NA; CDR3 DNA: TGTGCCAGCAGTGGGGGGAATCAGCCCCAGCATTTT; CDR3 protein: CASSGGNQPQHF
J gene: TRBJ1-1; D gene: TRBD1; V gene: TRBV5-4; clone size: NA; CDR3 DNA: TGTGCCAGCAGCTTTAACAGGGGAAACTCGGGAGCTTTCTTT; CDR3 protein: CASSFNRGNSGAFF
J gene: TRBJ2-4; D gene: NA; V gene: TRBV6-6; clone size: NA; CDR3 DNA: TGTGCCAGCAGACCCTTCGGGGTGGCCCAAAACATTCAGTACTTC; CDR3 protein: CASRPFGVAQNIQYF
J gene: TRBJ1-1; D gene: NA; V gene: TRBV12-5; clone size: NA; CDR3 DNA: TGTGCTAGTGGTTTAGGAGGGCACACTGAAGCTTTCTTT; CDR3 protein: CASGLGGHTEAFF
J gene: TRBJ2-3; D gene: NA; V gene: TRBV4-1; clone size: NA; CDR3 DNA: TGCGCCAGCAGCCAAGTTTCCCCCGGCACAGATACGCAGTATTTT; CDR3 protein: CASSQVSPGTDTQYF